This TCR beta chain was sequenced in a study of T cells in Graves' hyperthyroidism and ophthalmopathy. V was shortened by 3 bases and J by 4 bases, with 18 bases between the two germline ends. CDR3 length equals 15 residues. Per the germline V gene, CDR1 is DFQATT and CDR2 is SNEGSKA (reference sequence). TCR beta CDR3 sequences were amplified from RNA transcripts. An initial round of RT-PCR targeting the TCR CDR3 relied on the HTBI primer set. Using its own MiXCR run on the multiplex PCR reads, TCRdb lists one record per CDR3 protein. The sample yields around 480,000 distinct CDR3 sequences, over 13% seen once.

Source material: blood. This chain connects TRBV20-1 to TRBJ1-2, with D maybe TRBD1 (5 bases). The receptor was isolated from a woman between 18 and 30 years old with Graves' hyperthyroidism. CDR3 nucleotide sequence: TGCAGTGCTAGTCTCGTACAGGAGGGGACCTATGGCTACACCTTC. This translates into CSASLVQEGTYGYTF.